The 26 T cell receptor beta chains below come from one sample, sequenced in a study of CD8+ T cells in alopecia areata. The sequencing template was cDNA reverse transcribed from extracted RNA. TCRdb's copy holds only in-frame clones and misses some; the assay was immunoSEQ multiplex PCR. The profile shows about 150,000 clones, 87% of them singletons. Specimen: CD8+ T cells sorted from blood, collected at week 0. Receptors originate from a human donor with alopecia areata.

V is TRBV6-5 and J is TRBJ2-1; D gene ambiguous. Germline V lookup: CDR1 MNHEY, CDR2 SVGAGI. The ends were cut back, 0 bases at V and 13 bases at J, with 16 bases in the middle. The CDR3 consists of 14 residues. This chain's CDR3 is CASSYSKAVVSQFF. Written as DNA, the CDR3 is TGTGCCAGCAGTTACTCGAAAGCCGTGGTGTCCCAGTTCTTC.

V and J are TRBV28 and TRBJ2-1, with TRBD2 matching over 9 bases. The CDR3 runs 14 residues. The V and J ends lost 3 bases and 3 bases, in that order; junction bases with no gene match: 0. Germline V lookup: CDR1 MDHEN, CDR2 SYDVKM. The CDR3 is CASSLTSGYNEQFF. The CDR3 nucleotides read TGTGCCAGCAGTTTGACTAGCGGCTACAATGAGCAGTTCTTC.

This clone was counted a single time. Other DNA sequences from this sample encode an identical CDR3 as well. The chain uses TRBV27 and TRBJ2-7, with TRBD2 as a possible D gene (5 bases). Germline V gene sequence: CDR1 MNHEY, CDR2 SMNVEV (reference sequence). V lost 5 bases, J lost 1 base, and 9 bases lay in between. This CDR3 contains 13 residues. This chain's CDR3 is CASSLASSYEQYF. CDR3 nucleotide sequence: TGTGCCAGCAGTCTAGCTTCATCCTACGAGCAGTACTTC.

On this clone: The junction departs from the called germline gene at one end, perhaps through a read error. This chain joins TRBV5-6 and TRBJ1-2; a weak D match, TRBD1 (6 bases). This CDR3 region has 14 residues. Germline CDR1 SGHDT, CDR2 YYEEEE. Here the CDR3 DNA reads TGTGCCAACAGCTTACAGGGTCCGAACTATGGCTACACCTTC. Its translation: CANSLQGPNYGYTF. The variable domain in full, completed from reference TRBV5-6 and TRBJ1-2, reads DAGVTQSPTHLIKTRGQQVTLRCSPKSGHDTVSWYQQALGQGPQFIFQYYEEEERQRGNFPDRFSGHQFPNYSSELNVNALLLGDSALYLCANSLQGPNYGYTFGSGTRLTVV.

The rearrangement joins TRBV11-2 to TRBJ1-1; no firm D call. The CDR3 spans 11 residues. V lost 2 bases, J lost 7 bases, and 5 bases lay in between. In germline, CDR1 is SGHAT, CDR2 FQNNGV. The CDR3 nucleotides read TGTGCCAGCAGCTTAAGTAGTGAAGCTTTCTTT. Amino acid sequence: CASSLSSEAFF. Full variable domain (remainder filled in from reference TRBV11-2 and TRBJ1-1): EAGVAQSPRYKIIEKRQSVAFWCNPISGHATLYWYQQILGQGPKLLIQFQNNGVVDDSQLPKDRFSAERLKGVDSTLKIQPAKLEDSAVYLCASSLSSEAFFGQGTRLTVV.

The rearrangement uses TRBV6-5 and TRBJ2-4; the D gene is possibly TRBD1 (6 bases). This CDR3 contains 16 residues. The V end lost 2 bases, the J end lost 0 bases, and 11 bases lay between the germline ends. CDR1 is MNHEY, CDR2 SVGAGI, per germline. Written as DNA, the CDR3 is TGTGCCAGCAGTTACCCCGGACAGTTAGCCAAAAACATTCAGTACTTC. It codes for CASSYPGQLAKNIQYF.

The chain has TRBV2 and TRBJ2-2; no firm D call. Trimming pared 3 bases from V and 5 bases from J, leaving 4 bases between. This CDR3 is built from 12 residues. CDR1 SNHLY and CDR2 FYNNEI come from the germline V gene. CDR3 sequence reads: CASSDRTGELFF. The CDR3 DNA follows: TGTGCCAGCAGTGATAGGACCGGGGAGCTGTTTTTT. The entire variable domain, with the rest obtained from reference TRBV2 and TRBJ2-2, is as follows: EPEVTQTPSHQVTQMGQEVILRCVPISNHLYFYWYRQILGQKVEFLVSFYNNEISEKSEIFDDQFSVERPDGSNFTLKIRSTKLEDSAMYFCASSDRTGELFFGEGSRLTVL.

The chain combines TRBV5-1 with TRBJ2-1; 13 positions agree with TRBD2. Germline V lookup: CDR1 SGHRS, CDR2 YFSETQ. Trimming removed 2 bases from V and 3 bases from J; junction bases left unmatched: 2. The CDR3 has 16 residues. The CDR3 DNA reads as TGCGCCAGCAGCTTCGGACTAGCGGGGGTCTACAATGAGCAGTTCTTC. Encoded protein: CASSFGLAGVYNEQFF.

This clone was recorded only once. The J gene is TRBJ2-7, the V gene TRBV10-1; D is uncertain. Trimming removed 0 bases at V and 7 bases at J, with 4 bases between. Germline loops: CDR1 WNHNN, CDR2 SYGVQD (reference sequence). The CDR3 is 11 residues long. CDR3 sequence (DNA): TGCGCCAGCAGTGAGTCGGGGGAGCAGTACTTC. The encoded protein is CASSESGEQYF.

V usage is TRBV7-9 and J usage is TRBJ2-6; D is undetermined. Germline assignment: CDR1 SEHNR and CDR2 FQNEAQ (reference sequence). Trimming shortened V by 0 bases and J by 0 bases, and 3 bases separated the two germline ends. This CDR3 has 15 amino acids. The DNA of the CDR3 is TGTGCCAGCAGCTTAGCGCCCTCTGGGGCCAACGTCCTGACTTTC. Translation: CASSLAPSGANVLTF.

This rearrangement joins TRBV10-3 to TRBJ2-7; 9 bases fit TRBD1. The CDR3 spans 14 residues. Losses at the gene ends were 6 bases for V and 0 bases for J; bases not matched to a gene: 3. Germline CDR1 is ENHRY and CDR2 is SYGVKD. Written as DNA, the CDR3 is TGTGCCATCAGCGGGACAGGGAGCTCCTACGAGCAGTACTTC. Encoded protein: CAISGTGSSYEQYF.

The chain employs TRBV6-1 and TRBJ2-7; weak D call: TRBD2 (5 bases). Trimming left V 10 bases short and J 6 bases short, with 10 bases between. This CDR3 region has 10 residues. Germline V gives CDR1 MNHNS, CDR2 SASEGT. The DNA for the CDR3 is TGTGCCACCCGGGGAGCCGAGCAGTACTTC. This encodes CATRGAEQYF.

The chain combines TRBV13 with TRBJ2-7; 7 bases fit TRBD1. The germline V gene has CDR1 PRHDT and CDR2 FYEKMQ (reference sequence). This CDR3 contains 15 residues. Trimming took 4 bases from V and 6 from J; bases not matched to a gene: 12. The DNA of the CDR3 is TGTGCCAGCAGCTCAGCCCGGGACAGCGTCTCCGAGCAGTACTTC. Translation: CASSSARDSVSEQYF.

The J gene is TRBJ2-5, the V gene TRBV29-1, with 7 bases aligning to TRBD1. The DNA end is more similar to TRBJ2-7, so the J call may be wrong. The CDR3 extends over 13 amino acids. From germline, CDR1 is SQVTM and CDR2 ANQGSEA. CDR3 coding DNA: TGCAGCGTTGAAGAGGACAGGTTCTACGAGCAGTACTTC. This codes for CSVEEDRFYEQYF.

The chain has TRBV19 and TRBJ2-2; D not certain. V lost 1 base and J lost 1, with 7 bases in between. Germline V gives CDR1 LNHDA, CDR2 SQIVND (reference sequence). The CDR3 runs to 15 residues. This chain's CDR3 is CASSIVSLNTGELFF. Here the CDR3 DNA reads TGTGCCAGTAGTATAGTCAGCTTGAACACCGGGGAGCTGTTTTTT.

The chain combines TRBV29-1 with TRBJ2-7, with 7 bases lining up with TRBD2. Germline V gives CDR1 SQVTM, CDR2 ANQGSEA. The CDR3 extends over 11 amino acids. Trimming took 0 bases from V and 9 from J; bases not matched to a gene: 2. The CDR3: CSVEDREGQYF. As DNA, the CDR3 is TGCAGCGTTGAAGACAGGGAGGGGCAGTACTTC.

This rearrangement joins TRBV7-2 to TRBJ2-7, with D perhaps matching TRBD2 (5 bases). The germline V and J ends were trimmed by 3 bases and 6 bases, with 15 bases remaining between them. Germline V gene sequence: CDR1 SGHTA, CDR2 FQGNSA. The CDR3 has 14 residues. CDR3: CASSFAALAGEQYF. CDR3 coding DNA: TGTGCCAGCAGCTTCGCCGCGCTAGCTGGCGAGCAGTACTTC.

V usage is TRBV27 and J usage is TRBJ2-7; TRBD2 matches at 9 bases. Per the germline V gene, CDR1 is MNHEY and CDR2 is SMNVEV (reference sequence). With 5 bases clipped from V and 4 bases from J, the junction kept 21 bases outside the gene matches. The CDR3 consists of 19 residues. The CDR3 region has the DNA TGTGCCAGCAGTCCTCTAGCGGGGATCGTCATCCCTGGGGGGTACGAGCAGTACTTC. It is translated as CASSPLAGIVIPGGYEQYF.

This clone appeared a single time. The chain has TRBV25-1 and TRBJ2-5, with unresolved D. Matching the DNA end better, TRBJ2-7 makes the J call doubtful. Germline values: CDR1 MGHDK, CDR2 SYGVNS. The length of the CDR3 is 12 residues. This CDR3 is CASSWSSYEQYF. In nucleotides, the CDR3 is TGTGCCAGCAGCTGGAGCTCCTACGAGCAGTACTTC.

J is TRBJ2-7 and V is TRBV14; D call uncertain. This CDR3 comprises 13 residues. Germline values: CDR1 SGHDN, CDR2 FVKESK. Trimming removed 7 bases at V and 1 base at J, with 11 bases between. CDR3 sequence (DNA): TGTGCCAGCAAGGGTTTTGCGTCCTACGAGCAGTACTTC. It specifies CASKGFASYEQYF.

The genes are TRBV29-1 and TRBJ1-2; 7 positions agree with TRBD1. The junction had 3 bases not matched to a gene; V was cut back by 5 bases and J by 3 bases. The CDR3 has 12 amino acids. Germline loops: CDR1 SQVTM, CDR2 ANQGSEA. The CDR3 sequence: CSVNDRDYGYTF. CDR3 nucleotide sequence: TGCAGCGTTAACGACAGGGACTATGGCTACACCTTC.

The chain employs TRBV6-6 and TRBJ1-1; D is undetermined. This CDR3 contains 15 residues. Germline values: CDR1 MNHNY, CDR2 SVGAGI (reference sequence). Trimming cost V 0 bases and J 1 base, with 9 bases left between them. The CDR3 reads CASSYSWAENTEAFF. CDR3 nucleotide sequence: TGTGCCAGCAGTTACTCGTGGGCAGAGAACACTGAAGCTTTCTTT.

The chain combines TRBV19 with TRBJ2-7; tentative D call: TRBD1 (6 bases). Trimming pared 3 bases from V and 0 bases from J, leaving 12 bases between. CDR1 LNHDA and CDR2 SQIVND come from the germline V gene (reference sequence). The CDR3 has 15 residues. This CDR3 reads CASSIRTATSYEQYF. The CDR3 coding sequence is TGTGCCAGTAGTATCAGGACAGCCACCTCCTACGAGCAGTACTTC.

This clone appeared once. The J gene is TRBJ2-7, the V gene TRBV6-5; D not certain. V dropped 3 bases and J dropped 3 bases, with 9 bases sitting between them. Per the germline V gene, CDR1 is MNHEY and CDR2 is SVGAGI. CDR3 size: 13 residues. Written as DNA, the CDR3 is TGTGCCAGCAGTTATTCTACCATCTACGAGCAGTACTTC. Residues: CASSYSTIYEQYF.

V and J are TRBV14 and TRBJ2-7; D remains ambiguous. The germline V and J ends were trimmed by 4 bases and 2 bases, with 6 bases remaining between them. CDR3 size: 12 residues. Germline CDR1 reads SGHDN; CDR2 reads FVKESK. The CDR3, as DNA: TGTGCCAGCAGCCGCCTCCCCTACGAGCAGTACTTC. Translation: CASSRLPYEQYF.

The chain links TRBV7-9 to TRBJ2-2; either TRBD1 or TRBD2 may supply D (6 bases each). This CDR3 is 17 amino acids long. Germline-derived CDR1 and CDR2 are SEHNR and FQNEAQ (reference sequence). Trimming left V 7 bases short and J 0 bases short, with 18 bases between. CDR3 residues: CASTRIGGGPNTGELFF. The CDR3 nucleotides read TGTGCCAGCACTAGAATAGGGGGAGGCCCGAACACCGGGGAGCTGTTTTTT.